A single T cell receptor (beta chain) is shown here with its context. Its antigen is not known. The record originates from a study of OX40 agonist ivuxolimab in advanced cancers. Study-level information: Across the patients, intravenous ivuxolimab was delivered every 2 weeks at 0.01 to 10 mg/kg. Patients treated during dose escalation were battling hepatocellular carcinoma, melanoma, renal cell or head and neck cancer. General study results and limits: Both blood CD4+ and CD8+ T cells showed clonal growth by week 6 at 0.1 to 3.0 mg/kg.

Germline CDR1 reads MGHRA; CDR2 reads YSYEKL. CDR3 length: 15 residues. The trim removed 1 base at V and 11 bases at J, leaving 12 bases unmatched. TCRdb's table, derived via immunoSEQ multiplex PCR, lists solely in-frame clones and lacks some. Seen here are 73,000 or so clones, approximately 91% observed once, and the top ten hold about 0.8%. This clonotype originated in an adult with an advanced solid tumor such as melanoma, head and neck, liver or kidney cancer. Specimen: CD4+ or CD8+ T cells sorted from blood, collected in a trial of the OX40 agonist ivuxolimab. The rearrangement links TRBV4-1 to TRBJ1-1; 8 nucleotides agree with TRBD1. As DNA, the CDR3 is TGCGCCAGCAGCCAAGTTGGGACAGGAAAAGAAGTGGCTTTCTTT. It translates to CASSQVGTGKEVAFF.